This TCR beta chain is from a study of T-cell memory formation after mild COVID-19. Across the whole study: TCR clusters mostly belonged to single donors.

V gave up 2 bases and J gave up 7 bases, with 12 bases separating them. CDR1 SGHTA and CDR2 FQGTGA come from the germline V gene. The CDR3 has 13 amino acids. Each CDR3 protein is one row after TCRdb ran MiXCR on the 5' RACE reads. Among about 430,000 distinct CDR3 sequences listed, more than 15% were seen once. The specimen sequenced was PBMCs or a T cell subset sorted from them (not recorded which). The sequence was collected from a man younger than 30 who had mild COVID-19 (a few samples of this study predate the infection). Cell type and time point are not known. The chain recombines TRBV7-3 with TRBJ2-7; no reliable D call. In DNA, the CDR3 is TGTGCCAGCAGCTTACAGGACCATCGGGAGCAGTACTTC. Its protein product is CASSLQDHREQYF.